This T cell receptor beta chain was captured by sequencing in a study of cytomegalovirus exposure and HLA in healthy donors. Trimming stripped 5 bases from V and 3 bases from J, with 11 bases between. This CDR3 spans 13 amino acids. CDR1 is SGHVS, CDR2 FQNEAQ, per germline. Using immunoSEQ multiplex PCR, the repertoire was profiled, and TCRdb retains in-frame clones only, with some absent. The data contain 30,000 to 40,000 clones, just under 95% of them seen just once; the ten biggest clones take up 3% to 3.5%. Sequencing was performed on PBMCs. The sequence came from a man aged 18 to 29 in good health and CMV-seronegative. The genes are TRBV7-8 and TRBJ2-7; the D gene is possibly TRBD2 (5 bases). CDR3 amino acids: CASSRGQYYEQYF. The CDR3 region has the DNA TGTGCCAGCAGCCGCGGGCAGTACTACGAGCAGTACTTC. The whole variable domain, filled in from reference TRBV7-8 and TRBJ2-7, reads GAGVSQSPRYKVAKRGQDVALRCDPISGHVSLFWYQQALGQGPEFLTYFQNEAQLDKSGLPSDRFFAERPEGSVSTLKIQRTQQEDSAVYLCASSRGQYYEQYFGPGTRLTVT.